The 16 T cell receptor beta chains in this list originate from one sample, sequenced in a study of cytomegalovirus exposure and HLA in healthy donors. Clones were sequenced by immunoSEQ multiplex PCR, and TCRdb holds only the in-frame ones, with some missing. The sample lists about 220,000 clones, over 80% occurring once. Sequencing was done on a sample of PBMCs. The receptors were gathered from a woman in her thirties in good health and CMV-seropositive.

The chain uses TRBV4-2 and TRBJ1-2; D unresolved. The CDR3 is 16 amino acids. Between the trimmed V and J ends, which lost 0 bases and 0 bases, there was a span of 11 bases. CDR1 is LGHNA, CDR2 YNFKEQ, per germline. The CDR3 spells CASSQDHRGTNYGYTF. The CDR3 DNA sequence: TGTGCCAGCAGCCAAGATCATCGGGGAACTAACTATGGCTACACCTTC.

Notes on this clone: Other DNA sequences in the same sample also yield this CDR3. The chain combines TRBV28 with TRBJ2-7; D is possibly TRBD1 (5 bases). The CDR3 totals 13 residues. The V gene lost 2 bases and the J gene lost 4 bases, with 9 bases spanning the gap. Germline lookup yields CDR1 MDHEN and CDR2 SYDVKM. CDR3 in DNA: TGTGCCAGCAGTTTAGGGCAGGGATACGAGCAGTACTTC. Amino acid sequence: CASSLGQGYEQYF.

This chain joins TRBV4-1 and TRBJ1-1; D gene uncertain. Germline CDR1 and CDR2: MGHRA and YSYEKL. V was cut by 4 bases and J by 0 bases, with 12 bases left in between. CDR3 size: 15 residues. Here the CDR3 reads CASSLYGNMNTEAFF. CDR3 nucleotide sequence: TGCGCCAGCAGCCTGTATGGAAACATGAACACTGAAGCTTTCTTT.

This clone showed up many times. The CDR3 DNA reads TGTGCCTGGAGTGACACTAATGAAAAACTGTTTTTT. Residues: CAWSDTNEKLFF. This chain uses TRBV30 with TRBJ1-4; the D is unclear. The CDR3 consists of 12 residues. Germline CDR1 is GTSNPN and CDR2 is SVGIG (reference sequence). The V gene lost 1 base and the J gene lost 2 bases, with 2 bases spanning the gap.

CDR3 DNA sequence: TGCGCCAGCAGCCGAGGACAGGCACTCACTGAAGCTTTCTTT. It yields the protein CASSRGQALTEAFF. The chain uses TRBV4-3 and TRBJ1-1, with 7 bases fitting TRBD1. This CDR3 region has 14 residues. Trimming cost V 4 bases and J 4 bases; bases outside gene matches: 6. Germline loops: CDR1 LGHNA, CDR2 YSLEER.

This clone was counted a few times. The rearrangement links TRBV30 to TRBJ1-1, with unresolved D. Germline CDR1 is GTSNPN and CDR2 is SVGIG (reference sequence). V was trimmed by 5 bases and J by 0 bases, leaving 10 bases between them. The CDR3 length is 13 residues. The CDR3: CAWDIKMNTEAFF. CDR3 DNA sequence: TGTGCCTGGGATATTAAGATGAACACTGAAGCTTTCTTT.

V is TRBV7-2 and J is TRBJ2-7; no clear D gene. Trimming removed 5 bases at V and 4 bases at J, with 18 bases between. CDR1 and CDR2 from the germline V gene are SGHTA and FQGNSA. CDR3 length: 15 residues. The CDR3 here is CASSLTHSTTYEQYF. CDR3 bases: TGTGCCAGCAGCCTAACTCACTCTACCACATACGAGCAGTACTTC.

This clone was seen only a few times. The same CDR3 is also encoded by other DNA sequences in this sample. The V call is TRBV29-1, the J call TRBJ1-1, with D unresolved. Trimming removed 4 bases at V and 0 bases at J, with 3 bases between. CDR1 and CDR2 from the germline V gene are SQVTM and ANQGSEA. This CDR3 is built from 11 residues. The DNA for the CDR3 is TGCAGCGTTGGCATGAACACTGAAGCTTTCTTT. Its protein product is CSVGMNTEAFF.

This sequence joins TRBV7-9 and TRBJ2-7, with 9 bases aligning to TRBD2. In germline, CDR1 is SEHNR, CDR2 FQNEAQ (reference sequence). J gave up 6 bases and V 3 bases, and 6 bases lay outside the gene matches. The CDR3 sequence is 14 residues long. The CDR3 sequence is CASSLAGLAFEQYF. The CDR3 DNA follows: TGTGCCAGCAGCTTGGCCGGACTAGCGTTCGAGCAGTACTTC.

The chain links TRBV5-1 to TRBJ1-2; D might be TRBD1 (5 bases). Trimming stripped 1 base from V and 5 bases from J, with 12 bases between. The V gene's germline CDR1 is SGHRS and CDR2 YFSETQ. The CDR3 is made up of 14 amino acids. CDR3 region: CASSLMDNQYGYTF. In nucleotides, the CDR3 is TGCGCCAGCAGCTTGATGGACAACCAATATGGCTACACCTTC.

The V and J genes are TRBV4-1 and TRBJ1-2, with D uncertain. Germline CDR1 reads MGHRA; CDR2 reads YSYEKL. This CDR3 region has 14 residues. The germline V and J ends were trimmed by 1 base and 4 bases, with 10 bases remaining between them. The CDR3 nucleotides read TGCGCCAGCAGCCAAGGGGTGACAACCTATGGCTACACCTTC. Amino acid sequence: CASSQGVTTYGYTF.

The V gene is TRBV5-1, the J gene TRBJ2-7; D is undetermined. Germline CDR1 and CDR2: SGHRS and YFSETQ. The germline V and J ends were trimmed by 0 bases and 5 bases, with 6 bases remaining between them. The CDR3 runs 12 residues. CDR3 amino acids: CASSLDVHEQYF. As DNA, the CDR3 is TGCGCCAGCAGCTTGGATGTCCACGAGCAGTACTTC.

The chain is built from TRBV6-1 and TRBJ2-1; tentative D call: TRBD1 (5 bases). The CDR3 runs 15 residues. V lost 5 bases and J 3 bases, leaving 14 bases between the germline ends. Germline-derived CDR1 and CDR2 are MNHNS and SASEGT. CDR3 sequence reads: CASSRVQGGYNEQFF. The CDR3 coding sequence is TGTGCCAGCAGTAGGGTGCAGGGCGGCTACAATGAGCAGTTCTTC.

The rearrangement uses TRBV6-1 and TRBJ1-1; no reliable D call. Between the trimmed V and J ends, which lost 2 bases and 7 bases, there was a span of 11 bases. Germline-derived CDR1 and CDR2 are MNHNS and SASEGT. The CDR3 totals 13 residues. The CDR3 DNA reads as TGTGCCAGCAGTGAACAGTTTTTTGGTGAAGCTTTCTTT. Protein sequence: CASSEQFFGEAFF.

The chain is built from TRBV10-3 and TRBJ2-1, with TRBD2 matching over 10 bases. The CDR3 length is 13 residues. Germline V gene sequence: CDR1 ENHRY, CDR2 SYGVKD. V was pared by 6 bases and J by 6 bases, with 2 bases of the junction left unmatched. The chain's CDR3 is CAIRASGSNEQFF. CDR3 sequence (DNA): TGTGCCATCAGGGCTAGCGGGAGCAATGAGCAGTTCTTC.

The chain combines TRBV19 with TRBJ1-2; D possibly corresponds to TRBD1 (5 bases). Germline CDR1 and CDR2: LNHDA and SQIVND (reference sequence). With 6 bases removed from V and 4 bases from J, the gap between germline ends came to 21 bases. The CDR3 extends over 16 amino acids. CDR3 residues: CASSPEAGTFSYGYTF. The CDR3 DNA sequence: TGTGCCAGTAGCCCCGAGGCGGGGACCTTTAGCTATGGCTACACCTTC.